The T cell receptor (beta chain) under discussion was sequenced for a study of cytomegalovirus exposure and HLA in healthy donors. This clone was seen a few times. The CDR3 extends over 14 amino acids. Trimming left V 1 base short and J 5 bases short, with 8 bases between. Germline V gene sequence: CDR1 SEHNR, CDR2 FQNEAQ (reference sequence). Libraries were prepared by immunoSEQ multiplex PCR; TCRdb keeps only in-frame clonotypes and omits some of them. Of about 140,000 clones listed, about 83% were seen once; the top ten hold 1.4% to 1.5%. The chain carries TRBV7-9 and TRBJ1-4; D not certain. Sequencing input: PBMCs. This TCR was recovered from a woman between 25 and 40 years old in good health and CMV-seronegative. CDR3 sequence: CASSLGGGNEKLFF. CDR3 sequence (DNA): TGTGCCAGCAGCTTAGGCGGAGGCAATGAAAAACTGTTTTTT.